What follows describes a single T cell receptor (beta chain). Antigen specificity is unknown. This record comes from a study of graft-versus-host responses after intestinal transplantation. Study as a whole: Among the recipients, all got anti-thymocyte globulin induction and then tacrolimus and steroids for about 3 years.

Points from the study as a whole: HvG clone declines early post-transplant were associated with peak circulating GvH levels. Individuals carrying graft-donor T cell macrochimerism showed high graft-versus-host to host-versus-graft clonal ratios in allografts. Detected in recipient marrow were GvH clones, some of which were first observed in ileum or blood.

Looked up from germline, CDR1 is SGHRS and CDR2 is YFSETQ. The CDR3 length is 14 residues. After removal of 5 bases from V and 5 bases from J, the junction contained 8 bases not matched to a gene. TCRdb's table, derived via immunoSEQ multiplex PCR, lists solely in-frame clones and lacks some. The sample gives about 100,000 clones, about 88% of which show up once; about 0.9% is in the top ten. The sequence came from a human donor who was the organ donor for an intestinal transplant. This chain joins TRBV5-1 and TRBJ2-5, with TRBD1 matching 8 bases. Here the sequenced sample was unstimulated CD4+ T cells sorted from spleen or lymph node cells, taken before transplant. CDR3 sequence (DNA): TGCGCCAGCAGTAACAAACAGGGGGTTGAGACCCAGTACTTC. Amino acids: CASSNKQGVETQYF.